The T cell receptor beta chain described here comes from a study of OX40 agonist ivuxolimab in advanced cancers. The table came from immunoSEQ multiplex PCR; TCRdb's copy has only in-frame clones and leaves some out. The table shows approximately 100,000 clones, with over 75% occurring only once. Trimming pared 3 bases from V and 2 bases from J, leaving 8 bases between. The CDR3 sequence is 13 residues long. Germline V gives CDR1 KGHSH, CDR2 LQKENI. The chain has TRBV18 and TRBJ2-7; D uncertain. This TCR was recovered from an adult with an advanced solid tumor such as melanoma, head and neck, liver or kidney cancer. Sequenced here: CD4+ or CD8+ T cells sorted from blood, sampled in a trial of the OX40 agonist ivuxolimab. CDR3 sequence reads: CASSPDGAYEQYF. As DNA, the CDR3 is TGTGCCAGCTCACCGGATGGTGCCTACGAGCAGTACTTC.